This TCR beta chain emerged from a study of CXCR3-negative and CXCR3-positive naive CD8 T cells. Study-wide findings and caveats: More hydrophobic TRB CDR3s occurred in CXCR3-positive than in CXCR3-negative naive cells.

Germline CDR1 LGHNA, CDR2 YSLEER. The CDR3 is made up of 18 amino acids. 5' RACE that incorporated UMI labels was used to prepare the TRB cDNA libraries. TCRdb reprocessed the 5' RACE reads and stores each CDR3 protein as one record, lacking DNA. This sample's table has some 120,000 distinct CDR3 sequences. In regard to this clonotype: No antigen is known for it.

The chain is built from TRBV4-3 and TRBJ2-3; the TCRdb D gene call, TRBD2, has no DNA to confirm it. The receptor comes from a human donor in good health. Some clones in this sample may be carry-over from other donors' samples. The source material was naive CXCR3+ CD8+ T cells from blood. Sample subset: CD45RO-CCR7+CD27+CD95- naive CD8+ T cells expressing CXCR3 (TNR3+). The chain's CDR3 is CASSQDGLAGGTMDTQYF.